The following is a T cell receptor (beta chain) sequence with its context. What it binds is unknown. Data came from immunoSEQ multiplex PCR; TCRdb stores just in-frame clones and leaves some out. The sample lists 150,000 or so clones; around four fifths were seen once. The entry originates in a study of cytomegalovirus exposure and HLA in healthy donors. Whole-study findings and limits: The classifier reportedly diagnosed cytomegalovirus status with high sensitivity and specificity. A list of 150 to 200 TCR beta chains associated with cytomegalovirus was given.

V was pared by 2 bases and J by 3 bases, with 6 bases of the junction left unmatched. This CDR3 is 16 amino acids long. Germline CDR1 and CDR2: PRHDT and FYEKMQ (reference sequence). The TCR sequence derives from a man aged 25 to 40 in good health and CMV-seropositive. Input material: PBMCs. V is TRBV13 and J is TRBJ2-4; TRBD2 aligns across 8 bases. CDR3 loop: CASSLRLAGFKNIQYF. CDR3 nucleotide sequence: TGTGCCAGCAGCTTACGGCTAGCGGGCTTCAAAAACATTCAGTACTTC. Looking up the rest from reference TRBV13 and TRBJ2-4 gives the full variable domain: AAGVIQSPRHLIKEKRETATLKCYPIPRHDTVYWYQQGPGQDPQFLISFYEKMQSDKGSIPDRFSAQQFSDYHSELNMSSLELGDSALYFCASSLRLAGFKNIQYFGAGTRLSVL.